A selection of T cell receptor beta chains follows, all from one sample in a study of T cell responses to AZD1222 COVID-19 vaccine. Generated by immunoSEQ multiplex PCR, the TCRdb table keeps only in-frame clones and is missing some. This table holds roughly 120,000 clones, approximately 88% found once. The sequenced sample was peripheral blood, obtained on day 0 of MenACWY control vaccination. These receptors all stem from an adult in good health. The CDR3 runs from the conserved cysteine through the conserved F or W. A D gene is named only where the DNA matches it firmly. Clone sizes are given selectively: once, few, many, or a class where the clone is expanded.

v_gene: TRBV5-1
abundance: -
j_gene: TRBJ1-6
d_gene: -
CDR3nt: TGCGCCAGCAGCTTGGCCACGGGGGCTAATTCACCCCTCCACTTT
CDR3aa: CASSLATGANSPLHF

v_gene: TRBV10-3
abundance: few
j_gene: TRBJ1-2
d_gene: TRBD1
CDR3nt: TGTGCCACACTTGGTACAGGGGGGTCTAACTATGGCTACACCTTC
CDR3aa: CATLGTGGSNYGYTF

v_gene: TRBV5-4
abundance: -
j_gene: TRBJ1-2
d_gene: TRBD1
CDR3nt: TGTGCCAGCAGCTTCCTGGGACAGGGAAGGGGCTACACCTTC
CDR3aa: CASSFLGQGRGYTF

v_gene: TRBV28
abundance: -
j_gene: TRBJ2-5
d_gene: -
CDR3nt: TGTGCCAGCCGGGGTGGCACTCAAGAGACCCAGTACTTC
CDR3aa: CASRGGTQETQYF

v_gene: TRBV2
abundance: -
j_gene: TRBJ1-2
d_gene: TRBD1
CDR3nt: TGTGCCAGTGACAGGGGTTTAGACTATGGCTACACCTTC
CDR3aa: CASDRGLDYGYTF

v_gene: TRBV10-3
abundance: -
j_gene: TRBJ1-1
d_gene: -
CDR3nt: TGTGCCATCAGTGGCCCCCCCTTGGGCCGAGCTTTCTTT
CDR3aa: CAISGPPLGRAFF

v_gene: TRBV19
abundance: -
j_gene: TRBJ2-7
d_gene: -
CDR3nt: TGTGCCAGTATGAGCGGTAACTACGAGCAGTACTTC
CDR3aa: CASMSGNYEQYF

v_gene: TRBV10-3
abundance: once
j_gene: TRBJ2-1
d_gene: -
CDR3nt: TGTGCCATCAGTCGCGGTTTGGATGAGCAGTTCTTC
CDR3aa: CAISRGLDEQFF

v_gene: TRBV7-9
abundance: -
j_gene: TRBJ1-1
d_gene: -
CDR3nt: TGTGCCAGCAGCCTAGGGTACACTGAAGCTTTCTTT
CDR3aa: CASSLGYTEAFF

v_gene: TRBV5-1
abundance: -
j_gene: TRBJ1-1
d_gene: -
CDR3nt: TGCGCCAGCTCAACAGGTTACACTGAAGCTTTCTTT
CDR3aa: CASSTGYTEAFF

v_gene: TRBV6-5
abundance: -
j_gene: TRBJ2-7
d_gene: -
CDR3nt: TGTGCCAGCAGCCGAGGACTGCCGGAAGAGCAGTACTTC
CDR3aa: CASSRGLPEEQYF

v_gene: TRBV19
abundance: -
j_gene: TRBJ1-2
d_gene: -
CDR3nt: TGTGCCAGTAGTATTGGCTCAAACTATGGCTACACCTTC
CDR3aa: CASSIGSNYGYTF

v_gene: TRBV6-6
abundance: -
j_gene: TRBJ1-6
d_gene: -
CDR3nt: TGTGCCAGCAGTTACACGGACTATAATTCACCCCTCCACTTT
CDR3aa: CASSYTDYNSPLHF

v_gene: TRBV5-5
abundance: few
j_gene: TRBJ1-4
d_gene: -
CDR3nt: TGTGCCAGCAGCTTGTTTTCGGTCGGGGGGCGACAGGATCTGTTTTTT
CDR3aa: CASSLFSVGGRQDLFF

v_gene: TRBV27
abundance: once
j_gene: TRBJ2-7
d_gene: -
CDR3nt: TGTGCCAGCAGTTTATCAGGGACAACTTACGAGCAGTACTTC
CDR3aa: CASSLSGTTYEQYF

v_gene: TRBV28
abundance: -
j_gene: TRBJ1-2
d_gene: -
CDR3nt: TGTGCCAGCAGTACCCGTACTGGCTACACCTTC
CDR3aa: CASSTRTGYTF

v_gene: TRBV30
abundance: -
j_gene: TRBJ1-6
d_gene: TRBD1
CDR3nt: TGTGCCTGGAGCCCCGGGACAGGGGAACTGACCCTCCACTTT
CDR3aa: CAWSPGTGELTLHF

v_gene: TRBV3-1/TRBV3-2
abundance: -
j_gene: TRBJ1-4
d_gene: TRBD1
CDR3nt: TGTGCCAGCAGCAACCGGGACAGGGGTAATGAAAAACTGTTTTTT
CDR3aa: CASSNRDRGNEKLFF

v_gene: TRBV6-1
abundance: -
j_gene: TRBJ1-1
d_gene: TRBD1
CDR3nt: TGTGCCAGCAGTGAAGAAATGACAGGGGGAACTGAAGCTTTCTTT
CDR3aa: CASSEEMTGGTEAFF

v_gene: TRBV20-1
abundance: -
j_gene: TRBJ1-5
d_gene: TRBD1
CDR3nt: TGCAGTGCTAGTGAATACAGGGGGTATAGCAATCAGCCCCAGCATTTT
CDR3aa: CSASEYRGYSNQPQHF

v_gene: TRBV19
abundance: -
j_gene: TRBJ1-2
d_gene: -
CDR3nt: TGTGCCAGTAGCGACGGCACTAACTATGGCTACACCTTC
CDR3aa: CASSDGTNYGYTF

v_gene: TRBV5-1
abundance: -
j_gene: TRBJ2-7
d_gene: TRBD1
CDR3nt: TGCGCCAGCAGCCACTTCCCGGGACAGGCTACCTACGAGCAGTACTTC
CDR3aa: CASSHFPGQATYEQYF

v_gene: TRBV29-1
abundance: -
j_gene: TRBJ2-3
d_gene: -
CDR3nt: TGCAGCGTCCCCCTTGGGGGCCTCACAGATACGCAGTATTTT
CDR3aa: CSVPLGGLTDTQYF

v_gene: TRBV19
abundance: few
j_gene: TRBJ1-5
d_gene: -
CDR3nt: TGTGCCAGTAGTCCCCGAAATCAGCCCCAGCATTTT
CDR3aa: CASSPRNQPQHF

v_gene: TRBV9
abundance: -
j_gene: TRBJ2-3
d_gene: -
CDR3nt: TGTGCCAGCAGCGTAGGACCTTTAAAGGGAGATACGCAGTATTTT
CDR3aa: CASSVGPLKGDTQYF

v_gene: TRBV5-1
abundance: -
j_gene: TRBJ1-5
d_gene: TRBD1
CDR3nt: TGCGCCAGCAGTCCCGACAGGGGGGTGAATCAGCCCCAGCATTTT
CDR3aa: CASSPDRGVNQPQHF

v_gene: TRBV10-1
abundance: -
j_gene: TRBJ2-3
d_gene: TRBD2
CDR3nt: TGCGCCAGCAGTGATACCCTAGCGGGAGGTGTAGATACGCAGTATTTT
CDR3aa: CASSDTLAGGVDTQYF

v_gene: TRBV7-3
abundance: -
j_gene: TRBJ2-1
d_gene: TRBD2
CDR3nt: TGTGCCAGCAGGGCGGCCCTTGGATGGGGACTAGCGGACAATGAGCAGTTCTTC
CDR3aa: CASRAALGWGLADNEQFF

v_gene: TRBV5-1
abundance: -
j_gene: TRBJ2-2
d_gene: -
CDR3nt: TGCGCCAGCAGCTTGTCTCCGGGGTCCACCGGGGAGCTGTTTTTT
CDR3aa: CASSLSPGSTGELFF